The text below deals with one T cell receptor (beta chain). The data were taken from a study of blood T cell repertoires in COVID-19. Across the whole study: COVID-19 samples, acute and convalescent, were from the United States, Italy and Spain. The cDNA or gDNA used as material had been derived from T cells, B-cell-depleted T cells, or PBMCs.

As processed by the authors: The authors estimated nucleated cell counts from reference gene primer amplification. The method was immunoSEQ multiplex PCR; TCRdb's version includes in-frame clones alone and lacks a portion of them. V, J and clone size are those of that table, while D and trimming were read from the DNA. This table has about 200,000 clones, 84% appearing once. This CDR3 spans 15 amino acids. This chain uses TRBV21-1 with TRBJ1-1; TRBD1, the table's D call, lacks a check against the DNA. TRBV21-1 is listed as a pseudogene. This TCR derives from a woman aged 70-85 years with active or convalescent COVID-19. The source material was peripheral blood. CDR3 region: CASSKAEGGYTEAFF. CDR3 coding DNA: TGTGCCAGCAGCAAAGCCGAAGGGGGCTACACTGAAGCTTTCTTT.